The entry that follows covers one TCR beta chain sequence. What it recognizes is unknown. This specimen belongs to a study of cytomegalovirus exposure and HLA in healthy donors. Turning to the study itself: The roughly 660 first-cohort repertoires shared a platform with the 120 or so validation repertoires, as reported in a later analysis. Study-wide results and limits: There were a few CMV-associated chains whose specificity for CMV antigens was confirmed in vitro.

Clones were read by immunoSEQ multiplex PCR, and TCRdb kept only the in-frame ones, dropping some. Of under 150,000 clones listed, more than 75% are singletons. Sequenced: PBMCs. This sequence originates from a man in his late teens or twenties in good health and CMV-seropositive.

The CDR3: CASSESVVGEQFF. The CDR3 nucleotides read TGTGCCAGCAGTGAAAGCGTAGTCGGTGAGCAGTTCTTC. The rearrangement links TRBV6-1 to TRBJ2-1; unclear D gene. CDR3 length: 13 amino acids. Germline V gene sequence: CDR1 MNHNS, CDR2 SASEGT. V shed 2 bases and J shed 9 bases, with 11 bases lying between them.